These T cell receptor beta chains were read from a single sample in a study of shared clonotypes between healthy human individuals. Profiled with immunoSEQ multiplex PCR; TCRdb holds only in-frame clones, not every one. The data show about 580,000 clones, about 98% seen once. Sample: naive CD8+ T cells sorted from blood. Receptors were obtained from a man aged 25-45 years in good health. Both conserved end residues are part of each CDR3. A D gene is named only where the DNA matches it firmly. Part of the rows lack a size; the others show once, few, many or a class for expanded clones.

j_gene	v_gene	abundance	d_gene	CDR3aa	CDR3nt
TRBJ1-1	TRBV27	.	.	CASSYTGPDEAFF	TGTGCCAGCAGTTACACAGGCCCAGATGAAGCTTTCTTT
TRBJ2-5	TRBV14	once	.	CASSEPGEETQYF	TGTGCCAGCAGCGAGCCAGGGGAAGAGACCCAGTACTTC
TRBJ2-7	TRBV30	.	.	CAWGTGSSYEQYF	TGTGCCTGGGGCACCGGAAGCTCCTACGAGCAGTACTTC
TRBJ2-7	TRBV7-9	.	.	CASSDPLIDEQYF	TGTGCCAGCAGCGATCCATTGATTGACGAGCAGTACTTC
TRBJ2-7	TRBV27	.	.	CASHAGNEQYF	TGTGCCAGCCATGCAGGGAACGAGCAGTACTTC
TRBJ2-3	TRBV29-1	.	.	CSVDGPGVTQYF	TGCAGCGTTGATGGACCGGGAGTTACGCAGTATTTT
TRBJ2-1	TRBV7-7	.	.	CASSISPANEQFF	TGTGCCAGCAGCATCAGCCCGGCAAATGAGCAGTTCTTC
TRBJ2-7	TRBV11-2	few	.	CASSLYRAYEQYF	TGTGCCAGCAGCTTATACAGGGCCTACGAGCAGTACTTC
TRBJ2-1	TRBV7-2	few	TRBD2	CASSLGVESGRAYNEQFF	TGTGCCAGCAGCTTAGGGGTCGAGAGCGGGAGGGCCTACAATGAGCAGTTCTTC
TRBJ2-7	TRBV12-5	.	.	CASAGERGEQYF	TGTGCTAGTGCCGGGGAGAGGGGCGAGCAGTACTTC
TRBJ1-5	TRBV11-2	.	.	CASSLPGARQPQHF	TGTGCCAGCAGCCTTCCGGGGGCGAGACAGCCCCAGCATTTT
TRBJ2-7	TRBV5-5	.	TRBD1	CASSPGTGPSHEQYF	TGTGCCAGCAGCCCCGGGACAGGGCCATCCCACGAGCAGTACTTC
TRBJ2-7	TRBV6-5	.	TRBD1	CASSTDRGFYEQYF	TGTGCCAGCAGTACGGACAGGGGGTTCTACGAGCAGTACTTC
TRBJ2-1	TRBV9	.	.	CASSVTNEQFF	TGTGCCAGCAGCGTTACCAATGAGCAGTTCTTC
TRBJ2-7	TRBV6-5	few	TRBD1	CASSYGTGGYEQYF	TGTGCCAGCAGTTACGGGACAGGGGGCTACGAGCAGTACTTC
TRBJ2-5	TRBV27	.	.	CASSLNDRETQYF	TGTGCCAGCAGTCTAAATGATAGAGAGACCCAGTACTTC
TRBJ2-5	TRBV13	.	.	CASSDRGITGPKTQYF	TGTGCCAGCAGCGACCGGGGAATAACAGGGCCCAAGACCCAGTACTTC
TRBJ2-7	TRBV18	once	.	CASSPRVYEQYF	TGTGCCAGCTCCCCTAGAGTCTACGAGCAGTACTTC
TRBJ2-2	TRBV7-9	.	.	CASSFDVSANTGELFF	TGTGCCAGCAGCTTCGACGTCAGTGCGAACACCGGGGAGCTGTTTTTT
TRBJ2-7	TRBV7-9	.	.	CASSSAAADYEQYF	TGTGCCAGCAGCTCAGCGGCGGCCGACTACGAGCAGTACTTC
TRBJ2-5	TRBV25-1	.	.	CASSVGVRAETQYF	TGTGCCAGCAGTGTGGGGGTCCGGGCGGAGACCCAGTACTTC
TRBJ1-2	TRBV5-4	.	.	CASSSSGDGYTF	TGTGCCAGCAGCTCCTCAGGGGATGGCTACACCTTC
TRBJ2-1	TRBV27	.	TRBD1	CASSADRVGNEQFF	TGTGCCAGCAGCGCTGACAGGGTAGGAAATGAGCAGTTCTTC
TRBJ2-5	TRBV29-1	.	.	CSVRRGGPSGETQYF	TGCAGCGTTCGGAGGGGGGGGCCCTCGGGAGAGACCCAGTACTTC
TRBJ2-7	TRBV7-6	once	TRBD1	CASSFETGDRLYEQYF	TGTGCCAGCAGCTTCGAGACCGGGGACAGGCTCTACGAGCAGTACTTC